The clone carrying this TCR beta chain was observed many times. Antigen specificity is unknown. Libraries for TCR beta were made by quantitative 5'-RACE with molecular barcodes. TCRdb used MiXCR to reprocess the 5' RACE reads, holding one entry per CDR3 protein. This table holds 750,000 to 850,000 distinct CDR3 sequences, 12% found once. There are 14 residues in the CDR3. Germline assignment: CDR1 MDHEN and CDR2 SYDVKM. V lost 11 bases and J lost 6; bases outside the gene matches: 7. The source of the sample is a study of CD8 T cells in ankylosing spondylitis. Study results and limitations: The authors reported significant enrichment of disease-linked clones in matched ankylosing spondylitis synovial fluid. There was a TCR beta motif, made of several highly homologous variants, that appeared characteristic of ankylosing spondylitis blood. Both synovial fluid and blood in reactive arthritis had previously been reported to carry some motif variants.

This clonotype was obtained from a male donor with ankylosing spondylitis. Source material: blood, either unsorted or a sorted T cell fraction (not recorded which). The chain uses TRBV28 and TRBJ2-1; 13 positions match TRBD2. CDR3 residues: CASRLAGGANEQFF. For the CDR3, the DNA is TGTGCCTCCCGACTAGCGGGGGGTGCCAATGAGCAGTTCTTC.